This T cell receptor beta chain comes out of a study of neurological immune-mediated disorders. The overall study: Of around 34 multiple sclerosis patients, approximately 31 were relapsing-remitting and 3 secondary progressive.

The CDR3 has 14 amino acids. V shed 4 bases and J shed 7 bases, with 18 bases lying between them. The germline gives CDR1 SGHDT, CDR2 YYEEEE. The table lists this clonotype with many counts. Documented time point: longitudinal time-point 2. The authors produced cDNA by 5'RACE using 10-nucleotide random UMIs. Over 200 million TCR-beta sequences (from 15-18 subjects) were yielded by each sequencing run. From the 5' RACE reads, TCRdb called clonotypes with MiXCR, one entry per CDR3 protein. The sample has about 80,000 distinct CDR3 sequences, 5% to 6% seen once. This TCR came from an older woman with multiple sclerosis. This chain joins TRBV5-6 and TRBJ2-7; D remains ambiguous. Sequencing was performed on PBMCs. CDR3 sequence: CASSPNDGWGEQYF. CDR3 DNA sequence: TGTGCCAGCAGCCCCAACGACGGCTGGGGAGAGCAGTACTTC.